The clone carrying this TCR beta chain was recorded many times. Its specificity is not known. The germline gives CDR1 SQVTM, CDR2 ANQGSEA. The CDR3 runs to 10 residues. Deletions cut 4 bases from V and 10 bases from J, with 8 bases between. Researchers reported that TCR beta cDNA libraries carried unique molecular identifiers. When about 0.9 to 11 million T cells were used, they gave about 550,000 cDNA molecules. TCRdb used MiXCR to reprocess the PCR reads, holding one entry per CDR3 protein. The sample comprises about half a million distinct CDR3 sequences, approximately 34% of which are singletons, and approximately 5.4% rests with the top ten. This specimen belongs to a study of post-analysis software for immune sequencing data. Study details: The disease courses covered relapsing-remitting, secondary progressive and progressive-relapsing multiple sclerosis.

Study outcomes and limitations: Four or five TRBV segments occurring more often in patients than controls included TRBV5-6, TRBV5-1 and TRBV20-1. Multiple sclerosis patients had significantly lower normalized Chao1 diversity than controls. With F measure, samples from one preparation batch clustered together strongly.

The TCR originated in a girl younger than 18 with multiple sclerosis. The genes are TRBV29-1 and TRBJ2-1, with TRBD1 as a possible D gene (6 bases). Specimen: blood. CDR3 nucleotides: TGCAGCGTTGGGACAGTAGAGCAGTTCTTC. Amino acid sequence: CSVGTVEQFF.